One sample yielded the 8 T cell receptor beta chains listed below, sequenced in a study of T cell repertoires in cytomegalovirus infection. TCRdb used MiXCR to reprocess the reads, holding one entry per CDR3 protein. This sample carries around 85,000 distinct CDR3 sequences, around half of them seen once, and the ten largest clones take approximately 93%. Their antigens remain unidentified. This material consisted of CD8+ T cells from cultured PBMCs, taken from culture after CMV antigen stimulation. The origin of the receptors is a human donor in good health (CMV status not recorded). Some clones in this sample may be carry-over from other donors' samples.

As regards this clonotype: Since the CDR3 does not end with the conserved phenylalanine or tryptophan, this likely comes from a read error. The rearrangement joins TRBV7-2 to TRBJ2-1; 11 bases fit TRBD1. CDR3 length equals 15 residues. Germline V gene lookup returns CDR1 SGHTA and CDR2 FQGNSA. The V and J ends lost 5 bases and 4 bases, in that order; junction bases with no gene match: 4. The CDR3, as DNA: TGTGCCAGCAGCCTGGGACAGGGGGGATACAATGAGCAGTTCTCC. Translating it yields CASSLGQGGYNEQFS.

This chain links TRBV19 with TRBJ1-2, with D possibly being TRBD1 (5 bases). Trimming removed 3 bases from V and 4 bases from J, with 6 bases in between. The length of the CDR3 is 12 residues. CDR1 and CDR2 from the germline V gene are LNHDA and SQIVND (reference sequence). CDR3 bases: TGTGCCAGTAGTATCGACAGCTATGGCTACACCTTC. Translating it yields CASSIDSYGYTF.

This clonotype was seen a few times. The CDR3 coding sequence is TGTGCCAGCACCCACGGTGAGACTAACTATGGCTACACCTTC. Protein: CASTHGETNYGYTF. V and J are TRBV7-9 and TRBJ1-2; D is unresolved. CDR1 and CDR2 from the germline V gene are SEHNR and FQNEAQ (reference sequence). The CDR3 has 14 residues. V was clipped by 7 bases and J by 0 bases, with 12 bases between them.

This clonotype was found a few times. This chain links TRBV6-5 with TRBJ1-1; D gene uncertain. V lost 2 bases and J 4 bases, leaving 11 bases between the germline ends. The germline V gene has CDR1 MNHEY and CDR2 SVGAGI. The CDR3 is made up of 14 amino acids. The CDR3, as DNA: TGTGCCAGCAGTTACAGGGAGGGAGGCACTGAAGCTTTCTTT. It yields the protein CASSYREGGTEAFF.

V usage is TRBV6-5 and J usage is TRBJ2-1; tentatively, D is TRBD2 (6 bases). V was cut by 6 bases and J by 2 bases, with 17 bases left in between. This CDR3 is built from 16 residues. Germline CDR1 and CDR2: MNHEY and SVGAGI. CDR3 in DNA: TGTGCCAGCAGAGTCCAACGGGAGAGACCCTACAATGAGCAGTTCTTC. Residues: CASRVQRERPYNEQFF.

The V and J genes are TRBV6-6 and TRBJ1-3; D unclear. The CDR3 length is 15 residues. Trimming pared 0 bases from V and 0 bases from J, leaving 6 bases between. Germline V gene lookup returns CDR1 MNHNY and CDR2 SVGAGI (reference sequence). In DNA, the CDR3 is TGTGCCAGCAGTTACTCGGCAGACTCTGGAAACACCATATATTTT. It is translated as CASSYSADSGNTIYF.

In the case of this clonotype: The junction does not match germline at one end; this may be a read error. The chain joins TRBV25-1 to TRBJ1-4; D uncertain. Germline values: CDR1 MGHDK, CDR2 SYGVNS. The CDR3 has 12 amino acids. For the CDR3, the DNA is TGTCCCAGCAGTCGAGGTCAAGAAAAACAGTTTTTT. It yields the protein CPSSRGQEKQFF.

The rearrangement joins TRBV5-4 to TRBJ2-5; possible D gene TRBD2, 7 bases. CDR1 and CDR2 (germline): SGHNT, YYREEE (reference sequence). V was cut by 3 bases and J by 3 bases, with 15 bases left in between. This CDR3 has 15 residues. CDR3: CASSYRGGGEETQYF. The CDR3 nucleotides are TGTGCCAGCAGCTATCGAGGGGGGGGTGAAGAGACCCAGTACTTC.